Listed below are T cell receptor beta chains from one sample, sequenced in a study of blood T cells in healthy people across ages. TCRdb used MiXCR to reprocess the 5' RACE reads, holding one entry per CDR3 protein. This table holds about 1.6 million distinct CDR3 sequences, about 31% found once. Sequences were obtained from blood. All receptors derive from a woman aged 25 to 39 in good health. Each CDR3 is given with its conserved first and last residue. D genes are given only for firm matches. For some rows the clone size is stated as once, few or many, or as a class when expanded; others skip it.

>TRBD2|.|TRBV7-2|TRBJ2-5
CASSYGGAVETQYF
TGTGCCAGCAGCTACGGGGGGGCGGTAGAGACCCAGTACTTC
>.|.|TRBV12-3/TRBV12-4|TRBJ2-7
CASSFLANEQYF
TGTGCCAGCAGTTTTCTGGCGAACGAGCAGTACTTC
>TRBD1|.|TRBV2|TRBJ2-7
CASSPRDSSFPYEQYF
TGTGCCAGCAGCCCGAGGGACAGCTCCTTCCCCTACGAGCAGTACTTC
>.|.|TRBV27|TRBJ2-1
CASSWESGNEQFF
TGTGCCAGCAGTTGGGAAAGCGGCAATGAGCAGTTCTTC
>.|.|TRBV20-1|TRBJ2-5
CSARQGGTPREIQYF
TGCAGTGCTAGACAAGGGGGGACCCCAAGAGAGATCCAGTACTTC
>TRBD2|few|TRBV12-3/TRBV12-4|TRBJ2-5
CASSLVTGGGRTQYF
TGTGCCAGCAGTTTAGTTACCGGGGGGGGACGGACCCAGTACTTC
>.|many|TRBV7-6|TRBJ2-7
CASSSSDRSYEQYF
TGTGCCAGCAGCTCCTCCGACCGGTCCTACGAGCAGTACTTC
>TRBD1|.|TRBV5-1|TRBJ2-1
CVSSYTGTGNNEQFF
TGCGTCAGCAGCTATACTGGGACAGGGAACAATGAGCAGTTCTTC
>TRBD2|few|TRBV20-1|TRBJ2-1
CSARAPSGAYEQFF
TGCAGTGCTAGAGCGCCTAGCGGGGCCTATGAGCAGTTCTTC
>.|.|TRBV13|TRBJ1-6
CASSWRPENSPLHF
TGTGCCAGCAGCTGGCGACCCGAAAATTCACCCCTCCACTTT
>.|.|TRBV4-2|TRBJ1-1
CASIGPTGLNTEAFF
TGTGCCAGCATCGGTCCCACAGGTTTGAACACTGAAGCTTTCTTT
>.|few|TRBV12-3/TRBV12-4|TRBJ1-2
CASSLRTEFGYTF
TGTGCCAGCAGTTTGAGGACTGAGTTTGGCTACACCTTC
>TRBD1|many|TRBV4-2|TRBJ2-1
CASSQRGGSYNEQFF
TGTGCCAGCAGCCAACGAGGGGGCAGTTACAATGAGCAGTTCTTC
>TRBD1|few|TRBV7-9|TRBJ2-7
CASSLLLVQGEGEQYF
TGTGCCAGCAGCTTACTCCTCGTACAGGGGGAAGGAGAGCAGTACTTC
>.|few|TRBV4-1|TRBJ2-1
CASSQGLENEQFF
TGCGCCAGCAGCCAAGGGTTGGAAAATGAGCAGTTCTTC
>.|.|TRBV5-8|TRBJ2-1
CATSPTLYNEQFF
TGTGCCACAAGCCCAACTTTATACAATGAGCAGTTCTTC
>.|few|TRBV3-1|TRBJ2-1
CASSQEAATYNEQFF
TGTGCCAGCAGCCAAGAGGCGGCAACCTACAATGAGCAGTTCTTC
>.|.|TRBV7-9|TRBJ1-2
CASGPDRWVGYTF
TGTGCCAGCGGCCCTGACAGATGGGTTGGCTACACCTTC
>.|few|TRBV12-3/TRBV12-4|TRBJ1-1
CASSLHGSKAFF
TGTGCCAGCAGTTTACACGGATCGAAGGCTTTCTTT
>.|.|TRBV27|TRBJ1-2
CASSFRGGSQGYTF
TGTGCCAGCAGTTTTCGGGGGGGTTCACAGGGCTACACCTTC
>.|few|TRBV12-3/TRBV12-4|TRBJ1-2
CASLGDDYGYTF
TGTGCCAGCTTGGGTGATGACTATGGCTACACCTTC
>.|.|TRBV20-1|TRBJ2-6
CSARRGQSSGASVLTF
TGCAGTGCTAGGAGGGGACAAAGCTCTGGGGCCAGCGTCCTGACTTTC
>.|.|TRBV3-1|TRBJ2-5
CASRLTWTEETQYF
TGCGCCAGCCGGCTGACCTGGACGGAAGAGACCCAGTACTTC
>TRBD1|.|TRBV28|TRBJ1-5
CASSFYSWTGGNQPQHF
TGTGCCAGCAGTTTCTATTCATGGACAGGGGGCAATCAGCCCCAGCATTTT
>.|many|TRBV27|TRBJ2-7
CASSSPGQEQYEQYF
TGTGCCAGCAGTTCCCCGGGACAAGAACAATACGAGCAGTACTTC
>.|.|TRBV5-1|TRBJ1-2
CASSFGGKSPNYGYTF
TGCGCCAGCAGCTTTGGGGGGAAGTCCCCTAACTATGGCTACACCTTC
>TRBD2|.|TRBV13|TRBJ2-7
CASSLTSEAFEQYF
TGTGCCAGCAGCTTAACTAGCGAGGCTTTCGAGCAGTACTTC
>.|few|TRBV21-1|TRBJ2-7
CASSKAHQGTYEQYF
TGTGCCAGCAGCAAAGCCCATCAGGGCACCTACGAGCAGTACTTC
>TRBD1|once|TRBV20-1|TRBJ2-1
CSARLQGARNEQFF
TGCAGTGCTAGATTACAGGGGGCGCGGAATGAGCAGTTCTTC
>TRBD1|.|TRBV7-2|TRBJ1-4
CASSINRGHNEKLFF
TGTGCCAGCAGCATTAACAGGGGTCATAATGAAAAACTGTTTTTT
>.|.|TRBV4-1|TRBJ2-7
CASSQDRGQGGLAVEQYF
TGCGCCAGCAGCCAAGATCGGGGACAGGGGGGACTAGCGGTCGAGCAGTACTTC
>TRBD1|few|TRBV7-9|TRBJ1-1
CAWALGTGSTEAFF
TGTGCCTGGGCACTCGGGACAGGAAGCACTGAAGCTTTCTTT
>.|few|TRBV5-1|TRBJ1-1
CASSLGSGTQAEAFF
TGCGCCAGCAGCTTGGGTTCGGGCACGCAGGCTGAAGCTTTCTTT
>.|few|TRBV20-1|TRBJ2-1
CSAIPPSGDYNEQLF
TGCAGTGCTATCCCTCCAAGCGGAGATTACAATGAGCAGTTATTC
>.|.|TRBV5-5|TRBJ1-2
CASSLAQEAQAFMGYTF
TGTGCCAGCAGCTTGGCACAGGAGGCGCAGGCCTTCATGGGCTACACCTTC
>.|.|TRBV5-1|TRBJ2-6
CASSVSAGTRASGANVLTF
TGCGCCAGCAGCGTATCCGCCGGGACAAGGGCCTCTGGGGCCAACGTCCTGACTTTC
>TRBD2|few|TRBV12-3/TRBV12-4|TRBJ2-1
CAGSGGAGNEQFF
TGTGCCGGTAGCGGGGGGGCCGGTAATGAGCAGTTCTTC
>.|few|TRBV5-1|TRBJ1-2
CASSLGAGWNYGYTF
TGCGCCAGCAGCTTGGGTGCAGGGTGGAACTATGGCTACACCTTC
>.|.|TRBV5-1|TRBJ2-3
CASSWDAPTNTQYF
TGCGCCAGCAGCTGGGACGCTCCTACGAATACGCAGTATTTT